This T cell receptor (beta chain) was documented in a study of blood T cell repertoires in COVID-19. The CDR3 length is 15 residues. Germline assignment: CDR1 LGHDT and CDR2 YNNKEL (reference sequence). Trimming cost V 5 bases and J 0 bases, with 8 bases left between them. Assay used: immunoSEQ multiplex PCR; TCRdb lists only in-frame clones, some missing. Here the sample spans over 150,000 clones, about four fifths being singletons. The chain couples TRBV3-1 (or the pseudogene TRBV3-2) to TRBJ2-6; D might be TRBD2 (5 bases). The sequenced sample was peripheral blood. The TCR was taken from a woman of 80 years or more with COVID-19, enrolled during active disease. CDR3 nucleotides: TGTGCCAGCAGCTCCCGGGGCTCTGGGGCCAACGTCCTGACTTTC. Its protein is CASSSRGSGANVLTF.